Listed here are 19 T cell receptor beta chains from one sample, sequenced in a study of T cell repertoires in cytomegalovirus infection. TCRdb re-analysed the reads in MiXCR, keeping a single row per CDR3 protein. This sample yields 800,000 to 950,000 distinct CDR3 sequences, of which around a third are seen a single time; around 12% belongs to the top ten. The antigens for these receptors are not known. The starting material was cultured CD8+ T cells from PBMCs, obtained from culture after CMV antigen stimulation. These receptors originate from a human donor in good health (CMV status not recorded). Some clones in this sample may be carry-over from other donors' samples.

This clonotype was counted a few times. CDR3 amino acids: CSATQGGVGETQYF. Here the CDR3 DNA reads TGCAGTGCGACTCAAGGGGGCGTAGGAGAGACCCAGTACTTC. The chain is built from TRBV20-1 and TRBJ2-5; TRBD1 matches 7 bases. V shed 6 bases, J shed 4 bases, and the junction held 11 bases outside the gene matches. Germline V CDR1 and CDR2: DFQATT, SNEGSKA (reference sequence). The CDR3 runs 14 residues.

Here the CDR3 DNA reads TGTGCCAGCAGCACAGACAGGGTAAATGAAAAACTGTTTTTT. This translates into CASSTDRVNEKLFF. This chain uses TRBV7-9 with TRBJ1-4; TRBD1 agrees at 7 bases. Germline CDR1 is SEHNR and CDR2 is FQNEAQ (reference sequence). Unmatched junction bases numbered 5, after V lost 5 bases and J lost 5 bases. The CDR3 totals 14 residues.

Many counts were recorded for this clonotype. The chain has TRBV29-1 and TRBJ1-1; D gene ambiguous. V was cut by 7 bases and J by 1 base, with 22 bases left in between. CDR1 SQVTM and CDR2 ANQGSEA come from the germline V gene. CDR3 length: 16 residues. The CDR3 bases are TGCAGCGCCTCCGGACTTGGTGCCCGGGGGAACACTGAAGCTTTCTTT. This sequence encodes CSASGLGARGNTEAFF.

The gene calls are TRBV12-3 or TRBV12-4 and TRBJ2-3; TRBD2 is a possible D gene (5 bases). The CDR3 is 14 amino acids. V lost 2 bases and J 4 bases, leaving 10 bases between the germline ends. CDR3: CASSLSPGSDTQYF. The CDR3 nucleotides are TGTGCCAGCAGTTTATCCCCGGGATCAGATACGCAGTATTTT.

The CDR3 sequence: CASSEVGRLTNEKLFF. The CDR3 nucleotides read TGTGCCAGCAGCGAAGTGGGGAGACTAACTAATGAAAAACTGTTTTTT. The rearrangement links TRBV11-1 to TRBJ1-4; D uncertain. The CDR3 covers 16 residues. V lost 5 bases, J lost 1 base, and 14 bases lay in between. CDR1 and CDR2 from the germline V gene are SGHAT and FQDESV (reference sequence).

This clonotype was seen a handful of times. The gene calls are TRBV6-5 and TRBJ2-5; D tentatively fits TRBD1 or TRBD2 (6 bases each). The CDR3 consists of 14 residues. Germline V gene sequence: CDR1 MNHEY, CDR2 SVGAGI. The V and J ends lost 0 bases and 7 bases respectively, with 12 bases between them. CDR3 in amino acids: CASSYSGGTATQYF. In DNA form, the CDR3 reads TGTGCCAGCAGTTACTCCGGGGGCACCGCGACCCAGTACTTC.

This clonotype occurred a few times. The J gene is TRBJ2-5, the V gene TRBV6-5; D is ambiguous. Trimming took off 0 bases at V and 5 bases at J, with 10 bases between the two ends. CDR1 MNHEY and CDR2 SVGAGI come from the germline V gene. The CDR3 has 14 residues. The chain's CDR3 is CASSYSKAGETQYF. The CDR3 bases are TGTGCCAGCAGTTACTCGAAGGCCGGGGAGACCCAGTACTTC.

CDR3 sequence (DNA): TGTGCCAGTAGTACGTTACCGGACAGGGCCCCCTACAATGAGCAGTTCTTC. Its translation is CASSTLPDRAPYNEQFF. The chain has TRBV19 and TRBJ2-1, with 8 bases matching TRBD1. The V segment lost 4 bases and the J segment 2 bases; nucleotides outside the gene matches: 10. This CDR3 is built from 17 residues. Germline CDR1 reads LNHDA; CDR2 reads SQIVND (reference sequence). Filled out from reference TRBV19 and TRBJ2-1, the complete variable domain reads DGGITQSPKYLFRKEGQNVTLSCEQNLNHDAMYWYRQDPGQGLRLIYYSQIVNDFQKGDIAEGYSVSREKKESFPLTVTSAQKNPTAFYLCASSTLPDRAPYNEQFFGPGTRLTVL.

The chain recombines TRBV7-3 with TRBJ2-1, with 7 bases fitting TRBD1. Trimming at V came to 5 bases and at J to 2 bases, leaving 9 bases not matched to a gene. The CDR3 totals 16 residues. Per germline, CDR1 SGHTA and CDR2 FQGTGA. In nucleotides, the CDR3 is TGTGCCAGCAGCCAGGGGGATTTGAATGCCTACAATGAGCAGTTCTTC. This sequence encodes CASSQGDLNAYNEQFF.

The chain carries TRBV4-1 and TRBJ1-5; D gene unclear. The CDR3 extends over 14 amino acids. The V gene lost 1 base and the J gene lost 4 bases, with 8 bases spanning the gap. The germline gives CDR1 MGHRA, CDR2 YSYEKL. The CDR3 nucleotides read TGCGCCAGCAGCCAAGGGAGTCTTAATCAGCCCCAGCATTTT. Translation: CASSQGSLNQPQHF.

V gene TRBV27 combines with J gene TRBJ2-1; 9 bases agree with TRBD2. The CDR3 is made up of 15 amino acids. Germline CDR1 reads MNHEY; CDR2 reads SMNVEV (reference sequence). Trimming removed 5 bases from V and 6 bases from J; junction bases left unmatched: 8. CDR3 sequence: CASSPGIAGVNEQFF. The DNA of the CDR3 is TGTGCCAGCAGTCCCGGAATAGCGGGGGTCAATGAGCAGTTCTTC.

The chain is built from TRBV7-6 and TRBJ2-4; D tentatively reads TRBD1 or TRBD2 (8 bases each). Trimming removed 5 bases from V and 0 bases from J, with 17 bases in between. The V gene's germline CDR1 is SGHVS and CDR2 FNYEAQ. This CDR3 region has 17 residues. CDR3 nucleotides: TGTGCCAGCAGCACTAGCGGACAGGGTCTAGCCAAAAACATTCAGTACTTC. Translating gives CASSTSGQGLAKNIQYF.

This clonotype was seen a handful of times. The genes are TRBV10-2 and TRBJ1-2; D is unclear. Trimming pared 3 bases from V and 2 bases from J, leaving 7 bases between. The length of the CDR3 is 13 residues. Germline CDR1 is WSHSY and CDR2 is SAAADI. CDR3 residues: CASSDRMNYGYTF. The CDR3 coding sequence is TGCGCCAGCAGTGACAGGATGAACTATGGCTACACCTTC.

This clonotype showed up many times. V gene TRBV11-3 combines with J gene TRBJ2-5; 8 bases are a match to TRBD1. Looked up from germline, CDR1 is SGHNT and CDR2 is YENEEA. The CDR3 is 14 residues long. The V and J ends lost 6 bases and 6 bases, in that order; junction bases with no gene match: 9. The CDR3 coding sequence is TGTGCCAGCAGTTTGTCAGGGGGCTGTAAGACCCAGTACTTC. Encoded protein: CASSLSGGCKTQYF. Using reference TRBV11-3 and TRBJ2-5 for the parts outside the CDR3, the full variable domain is EAGVVQSPRYKIIEKKQPVAFWCNPISGHNTLYWYLQNLGQGPELLIRYENEEAVDDSQLPKDRFSAERLKGVDSTLKIQPAELGDSAVYLCASSLSGGCKTQYFGPGTRLLVL.

The V call is TRBV20-1, the J call TRBJ2-7; the D is unclear. The V gene lost 3 bases and the J gene lost 5 bases, with 17 bases spanning the gap. This CDR3 contains 14 residues. CDR1 and CDR2 (germline): DFQATT, SNEGSKA (reference sequence). CDR3 residues: CSASEAEVRDEQYF. CDR3 coding DNA: TGCAGTGCTAGTGAGGCGGAAGTCCGGGACGAGCAGTACTTC.

The genes are TRBV7-9 and TRBJ2-3; tentatively, D is TRBD2 (7 bases). The germline V and J ends were trimmed by 0 bases and 3 bases, with 13 bases remaining between them. Germline V gives CDR1 SEHNR, CDR2 FQNEAQ (reference sequence). The CDR3 runs to 16 residues. DNA for the CDR3: TGTGCCAGCAGCTTAGCGCGAGGGGGGGGTACAGATACGCAGTATTTT. Protein sequence: CASSLARGGGTDTQYF.

The V call is TRBV6-6, the J call TRBJ2-1, with 9 bases aligning to TRBD2. Germline lookup yields CDR1 MNHNY and CDR2 SVGAGI (reference sequence). V was pared by 2 bases and J by 7 bases, with 3 bases of the junction left unmatched. The CDR3 spans 14 residues. The DNA of the CDR3 is TGTGCCAGCAGTTACGGCGGGGGGGCAAATGAGCAGTTCTTC. Encoded protein: CASSYGGGANEQFF.

The gene calls are TRBV7-9 and TRBJ2-5; D remains unclear. Germline-derived CDR1 and CDR2 are SEHNR and FQNEAQ (reference sequence). The germline V and J ends were trimmed by 3 bases and 5 bases, with 22 bases remaining between them. The CDR3 has 17 residues. DNA of the CDR3: TGTGCCAGCAGCTTTATGGGTACGGGCTGGACCCGGGAGACCCAGTACTTC. This sequence encodes CASSFMGTGWTRETQYF.

This rearrangement joins TRBV5-6 to TRBJ1-1; D uncertain. Germline values: CDR1 SGHDT, CDR2 YYEEEE. V was clipped by 1 base and J by 4 bases, with 5 bases between them. The CDR3 loop spans 12 amino acids. CDR3 residues: CASSLMPTEAFF. Written as DNA, the CDR3 is TGTGCCAGCAGCTTGATGCCCACTGAAGCTTTCTTT.